Listed here are 20 T cell receptor beta chains from one sample, sequenced in a study of control samples from healthy donors and cancer patients. This table comes from immunoSEQ multiplex PCR, and its TCRdb copy is limited to in-frame clones, with some not included. The sample comprises over 25,000 clones, nearly 90% of which are singletons, and 3% to 4% rests with the top ten. The source material was formalin-fixed, paraffin-embedded tissue. The receptors here all came from a female donor with melanoma.

The chain links TRBV27 to TRBJ2-1; TRBD1 matches at 8 bases. The length of the CDR3 is 16 residues. Losses at the gene ends were 7 bases for V and 6 bases for J; bases not matched to a gene: 14. Looked up from germline, CDR1 is MNHEY and CDR2 is SMNVEV (reference sequence). This chain's CDR3 is CASTLVFQGAGNEQFF. The DNA of the CDR3 is TGTGCCAGCACCCTCGTCTTCCAGGGGGCAGGCAATGAGCAGTTCTTC.

The table lists this clone with a few counts. The chain recombines TRBV7-2 with TRBJ2-2; D remains unclear. The CDR3 runs 13 residues. Trimming took off 1 base at V and 6 bases at J, with 6 bases between the two ends. The germline CDR1 and CDR2 sequences are SGHTA and FQGNSA. The CDR3 protein is CASSLVGPGELFF. The CDR3 bases are TGTGCCAGCAGCTTAGTGGGTCCCGGGGAGCTGTTTTTT.

The chain links TRBV7-2 to TRBJ2-7; no firm D call. Trimming took off 5 bases at V and 2 bases at J, with 4 bases between the two ends. The CDR3 runs 11 residues. The germline gives CDR1 SGHTA, CDR2 FQGNSA. As DNA, the CDR3 is TGTGCCAGCAGCGCCACCTACGAGCAGTACTTC. This gives the protein CASSATYEQYF.

This chain joins TRBV19 and TRBJ2-2, with TRBD2 matching over 16 bases. V gave up 3 bases and J gave up 4 bases; unmatched junction bases: 11. The CDR3 totals 20 residues. Germline V CDR1 and CDR2: LNHDA, SQIVND (reference sequence). CDR3 loop: CASSMRGLAGGMASTGELFF. The CDR3 bases are TGTGCCAGTAGTATGAGGGGACTAGCGGGAGGGATGGCGAGCACCGGGGAGCTGTTTTTT. Full variable domain (outside the CDR3, taken from reference TRBV19 and TRBJ2-2): DGGITQSPKYLFRKEGQNVTLSCEQNLNHDAMYWYRQDPGQGLRLIYYSQIVNDFQKGDIAEGYSVSREKKESFPLTVTSAQKNPTAFYLCASSMRGLAGGMASTGELFFGEGSRLTVL.

This clone is a singleton in its sample. V usage is TRBV5-1 and J usage is TRBJ1-1; D uncertain. V lost 0 bases to trimming and J lost 0 bases, with 9 bases between them. CDR3 size: 15 residues. From germline, CDR1 is SGHRS and CDR2 YFSETQ. The CDR3 bases are TGCGCCAGCAGCTTGGAGGCAGGTGTGAACACTGAAGCTTTCTTT. Translation gives CASSLEAGVNTEAFF.

The genes are TRBV7-2 and TRBJ1-5; D is undetermined. V was pared by 3 bases and J by 4 bases, with 7 bases between. This CDR3 has 13 amino acids. The germline V gene has CDR1 SGHTA and CDR2 FQGNSA. CDR3 nucleotides: TGTGCCAGCAGCTTTGCCAATAATCAGCCCCAGCATTTT. Encoded protein: CASSFANNQPQHF.

The chain links TRBV6-4 to TRBJ2-2; D is ambiguous. The CDR3 contains 16 residues. Per germline, CDR1 MRHNA and CDR2 SNTAGT. V lost 2 bases to trimming and J lost 2 bases, with 12 bases between them. The CDR3 here is CASSDGLNTNTGELFF. In DNA, the CDR3 is TGTGCCAGCAGTGACGGGTTGAACACCAACACCGGGGAGCTGTTTTTT.

The chain joins TRBV29-1 to TRBJ1-1, with TRBD1 matching 8 bases. The CDR3 covers 13 residues. V lost 7 bases, J lost 5 bases, and 9 bases stayed unmatched. Germline V gene lookup returns CDR1 SQVTM and CDR2 ANQGSEA. DNA for the CDR3: TGCAGCGGTCGACAGGGGTCGGGGACTGAAGCTTTCTTT. Translating gives CSGRQGSGTEAFF.

The rearrangement uses TRBV5-1 and TRBJ2-6, with D perhaps matching TRBD1 (6 bases). The germline gives CDR1 SGHRS, CDR2 YFSETQ. The CDR3 is 16 residues long. The V and J ends lost 5 bases and 3 bases respectively, with 15 bases between them. DNA of the CDR3: TGCGCCAGCAGGGGGCGAACAGGGCATGGGGCCAACGTCCTGACTTTC. As protein: CASRGRTGHGANVLTF.

This chain links TRBV28 with TRBJ2-7, with D perhaps TRBD1 or TRBD2 (5 bases each). V lost 5 bases to trimming and J lost 3 bases, with 11 bases between them. CDR1 and CDR2 from the germline V gene are MDHEN and SYDVKM. The CDR3 is made up of 13 amino acids. CDR3 sequence (DNA): TGTGCCAGCAGTATGGGACGGATCTACGAGCAGTACTTC. Its protein is CASSMGRIYEQYF.

The J gene is TRBJ2-1, the V gene TRBV5-1; the match to TRBD2 covers 11 bases. V lost 4 bases, J lost 11 bases, and 8 bases stayed unmatched. The CDR3 is 14 residues long. Germline CDR1 SGHRS, CDR2 YFSETQ. DNA of the CDR3: TGCGCCAGCAGCCCCCTCCTAGCGGGAGGTAAGCAGTTCTTC. This codes for CASSPLLAGGKQFF.

The CDR3 sequence is CASRPAGERNGEQYF. The CDR3 DNA reads TGCGCCAGCAGGCCGGCGGGAGAAAGAAACGGCGAGCAGTACTTC. The chain has TRBV5-1 and TRBJ2-7, with 7 bases fitting TRBD2. The CDR3 runs 15 residues. The V gene's germline CDR1 is SGHRS and CDR2 YFSETQ. With V trimmed by 5 bases and J by 6 bases, 14 bases remained unmatched.

This chain links TRBV7-8 with TRBJ2-7, with D perhaps assigned TRBD1 or TRBD2 (5 bases each). Trimming took off 5 bases at V and 3 bases at J, with 14 bases between the two ends. Germline CDR1 is SGHVS and CDR2 is FQNEAQ. The CDR3 is 14 amino acids. The CDR3 sequence: CASSVGRNFYEQYF. CDR3 nucleotide sequence: TGTGCCAGCAGCGTGGGACGGAATTTCTACGAGCAGTACTTC.

A single count supports this clone. Its ends do not fully match the called genes, so a read error is possible. V gene TRBV10-3 combines with J gene TRBJ2-7, with 9 nucleotides matching TRBD1. From germline, CDR1 is ENHRY and CDR2 SYGVKD. The CDR3 runs to 14 residues. The CDR3 DNA reads as TGTGCCATCAGTGAGTTGGGACAGGGAGACCCAATTAACTTC. Its protein product is CAISELGQGDPINF.

V is TRBV2 and J is TRBJ2-3; 9 bases are a match to TRBD2. The CDR3 spans 15 residues. Unmatched junction bases numbered 13, after V lost 10 bases and J lost 5 bases. Germline loops: CDR1 SNHLY, CDR2 FYNNEI. CDR3 residues: CATKKIAGVGDTQYF. As DNA, the CDR3 is TGTGCCACCAAAAAAATAGCGGGAGTAGGAGATACGCAGTATTTT.

Written as DNA, the CDR3 is TGTGCCAGCAGCAGGGGTTTCAATCAGCCCCAGCATTTT. Its protein product is CASSRGFNQPQHF. J is TRBJ1-5 and V is TRBV12-3 or TRBV12-4, with D tentatively TRBD1 (6 bases). Between the trimmed V and J ends, which lost 6 bases and 3 bases, there was a span of 9 bases. The CDR3 is 13 amino acids.

The chain is built from TRBV2 and TRBJ1-1; D not resolved. Germline V gene data show CDR1 as SNHLY and CDR2 as FYNNEI. The CDR3 covers 10 residues. With 8 bases removed from V and 6 bases from J, the gap between germline ends came to 7 bases. The CDR3 loop reads CASGQAEAFF. The CDR3, as DNA: TGTGCCAGCGGTCAGGCTGAAGCTTTCTTT.

The rearrangement links TRBV21-1 to TRBJ1-5. TRBV21-1 is a listed pseudogene. The CDR3 is made up of 14 amino acids. The CDR3 protein is CASSLFPVGQPQHF. CDR3 nucleotides: TGTGCCAGCAGTCTTTTCCCCGTTGGGCAGCCCCAGCATTTT.

This clone is a singleton in its sample. J is TRBJ1-6 and V is TRBV19; D is undetermined. Germline loops: CDR1 LNHDA, CDR2 SQIVND (reference sequence). The CDR3 spans 13 residues. V lost 11 bases to trimming and J lost 8 bases, with 16 bases between them. The CDR3 DNA sequence: TGTGCCCATTGTGCATCGAGGGATTCACCCCTCCACTTT. Translation gives CAHCASRDSPLHF.

The chain carries TRBV18 and TRBJ1-2; 7 positions agree with TRBD1. The CDR3 spans 13 residues. CDR1 KGHSH and CDR2 LQKENI come from the germline V gene. V lost 1 base and J lost 6; bases outside the gene matches: 2. CDR3 region: CASSPRDSHGYTF. CDR3 nucleotide sequence: TGTGCCAGCTCACCACGGGACAGTCATGGCTACACCTTC. The variable domain in full, with the rest retrieved from reference TRBV18 and TRBJ1-2, is NAGVMQNPRHLVRRRGQEARLRCSPMKGHSHVYWYRQLPEEGLKFMVYLQKENIIDESGMPKERFSAEFPKEGPSILRIQQVVRGDSAAYFCASSPRDSHGYTFGSGTRLTVV.